This entry lists 5 T cell receptor beta chains sequenced from one sample in a study of radiotherapy plus CTLA-4 blockade in lung cancer (dated by TCRdb to 2016 to 2019). The library relied on the immunoSEQ multiplex PCR assay. TCRdb holds this immuneACCESS table with in-frame rearrangements only. Some clones are missing; in checked studies, unresolved V genes explain under half, and the rest has no known cause. The table for this sample lists approximately 52,000 clones; about 76% of them were counted only once. The ten largest clones represent around 7.9% of the sample. Sequences were derived from peripheral blood, sampled from a patient treated with radiotherapy plus ipilimumab. The receptors stem from a human donor with non-small cell lung cancer who had a complete response to radiotherapy plus ipilimumab.

The chain is built from TRBV18 and TRBJ1-2; D is unclear. The CDR3 contains 12 residues. Trimming took 6 bases from V and 4 from J, leaving 9 bases between them. Germline values: CDR1 KGHSH, CDR2 LQKENI. The CDR3 bases are TGTGCCAGCTCTCCGGACTCCTATGGCTACACCTTC. Protein product: CASSPDSYGYTF.

V and J are TRBV4-1 and TRBJ1-4, with TRBD1 identical over 11 bases. The CDR3 runs 18 residues. Trimming cost V 4 bases and J 6 bases; bases outside gene matches: 13. From germline, CDR1 is MGHRA and CDR2 YSYEKL. The CDR3: CASSLIPGQGGMDEKLFF. The CDR3 region has the DNA TGCGCCAGCAGCCTTATACCGGGACAGGGGGGGATGGATGAAAAACTGTTTTTT.

The chain is built from TRBV4-3 and TRBJ2-3; TRBD1 aligns across 10 bases. The CDR3 has 20 amino acids. CDR1 and CDR2 from the germline V gene are LGHNA and YSLEER. The ends lost 0 bases at V and 1 base at J; junction bases unmatched: 13. The CDR3 is CASSQDPPGQGRVGTDTQYF. The CDR3 coding sequence is TGCGCCAGCAGCCAAGACCCCCCGGGACAGGGGCGTGTAGGCACAGATACGCAGTATTTT.

CDR3 sequence reads: CASRITSGSFSNEQFF. As DNA, the CDR3 is TGCGCCAGCAGGATTACTAGCGGGAGTTTCTCGAATGAGCAGTTCTTC. This rearrangement joins TRBV5-1 to TRBJ2-1; 11 positions match TRBD2. The CDR3 runs to 16 residues. Losses at the gene ends were 5 bases for V and 7 bases for J; bases not matched to a gene: 11. CDR1 and CDR2 (germline): SGHRS, YFSETQ.

J is TRBJ2-5 and V is TRBV27, with TRBD1 matching 10 bases. The germline V gene encodes CDR1 MNHEY and CDR2 SMNVEV (reference sequence). The CDR3 runs to 18 residues. J was trimmed by 6 bases and V by 6 bases; bases with no gene match: 19. The CDR3 nucleotides are TGTGCCAGCAGCCGATCCCCACCCGGGACAGGGGTGAGACAGACCCAGTACTTC. This codes for CASSRSPPGTGVRQTQYF.